The 17 T cell receptor beta chains listed next were all sequenced from one sample in a study of fetal regulatory T cell absence and autoimmunity. The table came from immunoSEQ multiplex PCR; TCRdb's copy has only in-frame clones and leaves some out. The sample includes around 100,000 clones, 72% of them seen just once. The sequenced sample was pancreas tissue. These receptors came from a male donor with IPEX syndrome.

This clone was seen a handful of times. This chain links TRBV6-1 with TRBJ2-7; D not certain. The CDR3 totals 13 residues. V gave up 10 bases and J gave up 9 bases, with 22 bases separating them. Germline V gives CDR1 MNHNS, CDR2 SASEGT. The CDR3: CATSPGSELPQYF. The DNA of the CDR3 is TGTGCCACCTCGCCCGGTAGTGAACTACCGCAGTACTTC.

This clone has more than one count but fewer than ten. V usage is TRBV7-6 and J usage is TRBJ1-2; 7 nucleotides line up with TRBD1. Germline-derived CDR1 and CDR2 are SGHVS and FNYEAQ. Losses at the gene ends were 1 base for V and 1 base for J; bases not matched to a gene: 6. This CDR3 region has 16 residues. CDR3 nucleotide sequence: TGTGCCAGCAGCTTAGTAGGGGACAGACTTAACTATGGCTACACCTTC. Protein: CASSLVGDRLNYGYTF.

This rearrangement joins TRBV11-3 to TRBJ1-6; no reliable D call. Germline V gene lookup returns CDR1 SGHNT and CDR2 YENEEA. Deletions cut 1 base from V and 7 bases from J, with 5 bases between. This CDR3 has 13 residues. CDR3 bases: TGTGCCAGCAGCTTAGTTCAAAATTCACCCCTCCACTTT. The encoded protein is CASSLVQNSPLHF.

The chain couples TRBV9 to TRBJ2-3; 8 bases line up with TRBD2. The CDR3 has 16 residues. After removal of 4 bases from V and 1 base from J, the junction contained 8 bases not matched to a gene. Looked up from germline, CDR1 is SGDLS and CDR2 is YYNGEE. CDR3 coding DNA: TGTGCCAGCAGCCCCGTCCCGCGGGGGGGCACAGATACGCAGTATTTT. Amino acids: CASSPVPRGGTDTQYF.

The chain couples TRBV6-1 to TRBJ2-7, with TRBD2 matching 13 bases. V gave up 6 bases and J gave up 3 bases; unmatched junction bases: 5. Looked up from germline, CDR1 is MNHNS and CDR2 is SASEGT. The CDR3 has 15 amino acids. CDR3 DNA: TGTGCCAGCAGATTCGGGACTAGCGGGAACTACGAGCAGTACTTC. Translated, it gives CASRFGTSGNYEQYF.

Remarks on this clone: Other DNA sequences in the same sample also yield this CDR3. The genes are TRBV9 and TRBJ1-3; no clear D gene. Trimming cost V 0 bases and J 4 bases, with 8 bases left between them. CDR3 length: 14 residues. Germline V gene data show CDR1 as SGDLS and CDR2 as YYNGEE. The CDR3 DNA reads TGTGCCAGCAGCGTAGAGGGTTCGGGAAACACCATATATTTT. As protein: CASSVEGSGNTIYF.

The chain uses TRBV7-9 and TRBJ1-2; 7 bases align to TRBD1. This CDR3 has 13 amino acids. CDR1 and CDR2 from the germline V gene are SEHNR and FQNEAQ (reference sequence). V lost 3 bases to trimming and J lost 2 bases; unmatched junction nucleotides: 0. The CDR3: CASSLGQNYGYTF. Written as DNA, the CDR3 is TGTGCCAGCAGCTTGGGACAGAACTATGGCTACACCTTC.

The chain couples TRBV5-1 to TRBJ2-5, with 7 bases that match TRBD1. The CDR3 is made up of 15 amino acids. V lost 2 bases to trimming and J lost 0 bases; unmatched junction nucleotides: 4. Looked up from germline, CDR1 is SGHRS and CDR2 is YFSETQ. In DNA, the CDR3 is TGCGCCAGCAGCTTCGAGGGGGCTTACCAAGAGACCCAGTACTTC. Encoded protein: CASSFEGAYQETQYF.

The rearrangement uses TRBV6-5 and TRBJ2-1, with unresolved D. Germline-derived CDR1 and CDR2 are MNHEY and SVGAGI. Deletions cut 0 bases from V and 3 bases from J, with 9 bases between. The CDR3 runs 15 residues. CDR3 sequence reads: CASSYSGILYNEQFF. DNA of the CDR3: TGTGCCAGCAGTTACTCAGGCATTCTCTACAATGAGCAGTTCTTC.

The genes are TRBV7-9 and TRBJ2-7; weak D call: TRBD2 (6 bases). CDR3 length equals 15 residues. The V end was cut by 4 bases, the J end by 5 bases, with 18 bases between. Per germline, CDR1 SEHNR and CDR2 FQNEAQ (reference sequence). The CDR3 is CASSSGGAGRDEQYF. The DNA for the CDR3 is TGTGCCAGCAGCTCTGGTGGGGCGGGGCGCGACGAGCAGTACTTC.

V and J are TRBV7-6 and TRBJ2-3; TRBD2 matches 13 bases. J gave up 1 base and V 5 bases, and 6 bases lay outside the gene matches. The CDR3 spans 17 residues. Germline lookup yields CDR1 SGHVS and CDR2 FNYEAQ. CDR3 sequence reads: CASSAGLAGRGTDTQYF. CDR3 nucleotides: TGTGCCAGCAGCGCGGGACTAGCGGGACGTGGCACAGATACGCAGTATTTT.

The chain employs TRBV2 and TRBJ2-7; 8 nucleotides agree with TRBD2. CDR1 SNHLY and CDR2 FYNNEI come from the germline V gene. The CDR3 sequence is 14 residues long. J was trimmed by 5 bases and V by 7 bases; bases with no gene match: 10. The CDR3 coding sequence is TGTGCCAGCAATGTAGCGGGATCCCGAAACGAGCAGTACTTC. Protein product: CASNVAGSRNEQYF.

This clone has a single count. J is TRBJ2-1 and V is TRBV13; 10 bases align to TRBD2. This CDR3 is 15 amino acids long. Germline CDR1 reads PRHDT; CDR2 reads FYEKMQ (reference sequence). The ends lost 0 bases at V and 10 bases at J; junction bases unmatched: 6. The CDR3 DNA reads as TGTGCCAGCAGCTTAGGAGGCCTAGCGGGAGTCGAGCAGTTCTTC. It encodes CASSLGGLAGVEQFF.

The chain joins TRBV2 to TRBJ2-7; D ambiguous. This CDR3 comprises 15 residues. Per the germline V gene, CDR1 is SNHLY and CDR2 is FYNNEI. V was pared by 1 base and J by 3 bases, with 13 bases between. As DNA, the CDR3 is TGTGCCAGCAGTGAAGAGCTCGACGTGGGCTACGAGCAGTACTTC. This sequence encodes CASSEELDVGYEQYF.

The chain uses TRBV25-1 and TRBJ2-1; 12 bases are shared with TRBD2. Losses at the gene ends were 4 bases for V and 7 bases for J; bases not matched to a gene: 5. The CDR3 has 15 amino acids. Germline V gene data show CDR1 as MGHDK and CDR2 as SYGVNS. CDR3 region: CASSVLAGGWNEQFF. CDR3 bases: TGTGCCAGCAGTGTCCTAGCGGGAGGGTGGAATGAGCAGTTCTTC.

The chain is built from TRBV11-2 and TRBJ2-7; 8 bases are a match to TRBD1. Germline V gene data show CDR1 as SGHAT and CDR2 as FQNNGV. Losses at the gene ends were 5 bases for V and 7 bases for J; bases not matched to a gene: 4. CDR3 length equals 12 residues. CDR3 amino acids: CASSRTGREQYF. As DNA, the CDR3 is TGTGCCAGCAGCCGGACAGGGCGGGAGCAGTACTTC.

The J gene is TRBJ2-2, the V gene TRBV7-2; weak D call: TRBD2 (6 bases). V was trimmed by 2 bases and J by 1 base, leaving 8 bases between them. Germline CDR1 SGHTA, CDR2 FQGNSA. This CDR3 comprises 15 residues. CDR3 in amino acids: CASSLNSGNTGELFF. CDR3 nucleotide sequence: TGTGCCAGCAGCTTAAATAGCGGGAACACCGGGGAGCTGTTTTTT.